This T cell receptor (beta chain) was recovered during a study of T cell responses to AZD1222 COVID-19 vaccine. Sequencing used immunoSEQ multiplex PCR; TCRdb keeps in-frame clones, though not all of them. Of approximately 130,000 clones in the sample, about 90% were seen once. This clonotype originated in an adult in good health. The sample consisted of peripheral blood, taken on day 0 of AZD1222 vaccination.

CDR3 loop: CARSPGLWYAQYF. For the CDR3, the DNA is TGTGCCAGAAGCCCCGGTTTGTGGTATGCGCAGTATTTT. This chain uses TRBV7-5 with TRBJ2-3; the table assigns TRBD2, which was not confirmed against the DNA. TRBV7-5 is listed as a pseudogene. The CDR3 is made up of 13 amino acids.